Listed below are T cell receptor beta chains from one sample, sequenced in a study of cytomegalovirus exposure and HLA in healthy donors. The table came from immunoSEQ multiplex PCR; TCRdb's copy has only in-frame clones and leaves some out. The sample has tens of thousands of clones; about three quarters are singletons. The material sequenced was PBMCs. The receptor set was obtained from a woman in her forties in good health and CMV-seropositive. CDR3s include the opening cysteine and the closing phenylalanine or tryptophan. A D gene is named only where the DNA matches it firmly. The size of a clone is reported for some rows only, either as once, few or many, or as a class for expanded clones.

V gene,clone size,J gene,D gene,CDR3 DNA,CDR3 protein
TRBV7-9,NA,TRBJ2-7,NA,TGTGCCAGCAGCTTAGCGACAGCTACCTACGAGCAGTACTTC,CASSLATATYEQYF
TRBV5-5,NA,TRBJ2-7,TRBD1,TGTGCCAGCAGCTTGGAGGGACAGGTGTCCTACGAGCAGTACTTC,CASSLEGQVSYEQYF
TRBV5-1,NA,TRBJ2-5,TRBD2,TGCGCCAGCAGCTTGTTAGGCGGGGGGAGAGAGACCCAGTACTTC,CASSLLGGGRETQYF
TRBV5-5,NA,TRBJ1-4,TRBD1,TGTGCCAGCAGCTGGCGACAGGGCGCAACTAATGAAAAACTGTTTTTT,CASSWRQGATNEKLFF
TRBV9,NA,TRBJ2-5,NA,TGTGCCAGCAGCGTAAGGCAGGCCGCCCAAGAGACCCAGTACTTC,CASSVRQAAQETQYF
TRBV6-5,NA,TRBJ2-7,NA,TGTGCCAGCATCCCCCCGGGAGAGGGCGAGCAGTACTTC,CASIPPGEGEQYF
TRBV6-5,NA,TRBJ2-7,TRBD2,TGTGCCAGCAGGTTCAGACTAGCAAGCGAGCAGTACTTC,CASRFRLASEQYF
TRBV19,NA,TRBJ2-7,TRBD2,TGTGCCAGTAGTTTTGGACTAGCGAGGTACGAGCAGTACTTC,CASSFGLARYEQYF
TRBV5-1,NA,TRBJ1-4,NA,TGCGCCAGCGGCCTAGATGCAACTAATGAAAAACTGTTTTTT,CASGLDATNEKLFF
TRBV11-2,NA,TRBJ2-3,NA,TGTGCCAGCAGCTCCGGGAGAGGAAGTTCGGATACGCAGTATTTT,CASSSGRGSSDTQYF
TRBV7-9,NA,TRBJ2-3,NA,TGTGCCAGCAGCTTCTCGTCTAGCTATCACACAGATACGCAGTATTTT,CASSFSSSYHTDTQYF
TRBV5-4,NA,TRBJ2-7,TRBD1,TGTGCCAGCAGCGATTATACAGGGGCCCGCGAGCAGTACTTC,CASSDYTGAREQYF
TRBV6-5,NA,TRBJ1-1,NA,TGTGCCAGCACCAGAGGGAACACTGAAGCTTTCTTT,CASTRGNTEAFF
TRBV7-2,NA,TRBJ1-1,NA,TGTGCCAGCAGCTTGTCGGCAGGGAGGCTGAACACTGAAGCTTTCTTT,CASSLSAGRLNTEAFF
TRBV2,NA,TRBJ1-3,NA,TGTGCCAGCAGTGAAGCGCGGAGCTTTACTGGAAACACCATATATTTT,CASSEARSFTGNTIYF
TRBV18,NA,TRBJ2-1,NA,TGTGCCAGCTCACCACCGCGCAGGGGAGCTGGGGATGAGCAGTTCTTC,CASSPPRRGAGDEQFF
TRBV6-1,NA,TRBJ2-7,TRBD1,TGTGCCAGCAGTCCTCTCAGACAGGGAGACTACGAGCAGTACTTC,CASSPLRQGDYEQYF
TRBV11-3,NA,TRBJ2-3,TRBD2,TGTGCCAGCAGCTCCGGGACTAGCGGTACAGATACGCAGTATTTT,CASSSGTSGTDTQYF
TRBV19,NA,TRBJ2-5,NA,TGTGCCAGTAGTCCCGCAGGGGCTGGAGAGACCCAGTACTTC,CASSPAGAGETQYF
TRBV18,NA,TRBJ2-7,NA,TGTGCCAGCTCACCGGGGCAGGCCCGTAGAACCCACGAGCAGTACTTC,CASSPGQARRTHEQYF
TRBV2,NA,TRBJ2-1,NA,TGTGCCAGCAGTGAGGCGCGGTGGGAGCAGTTCTTC,CASSEARWEQFF
TRBV10-3,few,TRBJ1-1,NA,TGTGCCATCAAGCGATCAGGGGACACTGAAGCTTTCTTT,CAIKRSGDTEAFF
TRBV5-4,NA,TRBJ1-1,NA,TGTGCCAGCAGGTTAGGCCAGGGAAACATGAACACTGAAGCTTTCTTT,CASRLGQGNMNTEAFF
TRBV29-1,NA,TRBJ1-4,NA,TGCAGCGTTGAAGAACCGGCAGGGAGGGTTGGAACTAATGAAAAACTGTTTTTT,CSVEEPAGRVGTNEKLFF
TRBV18,NA,TRBJ2-1,NA,TGTGCCAGCTCACAATTAGCGGTAACCCGCCCTGAGCAGTTCTTC,CASSQLAVTRPEQFF
TRBV6-1,NA,TRBJ2-7,NA,TGTGCCAGCAGTGACCCCCCCACAGCTTCCTACGAGCAGTACTTC,CASSDPPTASYEQYF
TRBV29-1,NA,TRBJ1-1,NA,TGCAGCGTTATGGAACAGGTAGAAGCTTTCTTT,CSVMEQVEAFF
TRBV6-5,few,TRBJ2-2,NA,TGTGCCAGCAGTTACTCTATGGGGCAGCACACCGGGGAGCTGTTTTTT,CASSYSMGQHTGELFF
TRBV6-4,NA,TRBJ2-3,NA,TGTGCCAGCAGTGACTCGATACAGGGTGGAGATACGCAGTATTTT,CASSDSIQGGDTQYF
TRBV6-1,NA,TRBJ1-2,TRBD1,TGTGCCAGCAGTGAACCCGGGACAGGAAACGGCTACACCTTC,CASSEPGTGNGYTF
TRBV5-1,NA,TRBJ2-1,TRBD2,TGCGCCAGCAGCTTTGGGACTACCCAGTACAATGAGCAGTTCTTC,CASSFGTTQYNEQFF
TRBV2,NA,TRBJ2-3,NA,TGTGCCAGCGGGCCAGCCCTCACAGATACGCAGTATTTT,CASGPALTDTQYF
TRBV6-5,once,TRBJ1-4,TRBD1,TGTGCCAGCAGAACAGGGGCGAATGAAAAACTGTTTTTT,CASRTGANEKLFF
TRBV5-1,NA,TRBJ2-5,TRBD2,TGCGCCAGCAGCACCGGGACTAGCGGGGAAGAGACCCAGTACTTC,CASSTGTSGEETQYF
TRBV2,NA,TRBJ2-5,TRBD1,TGTGCCACCCAACCTTCTCAGGGGGTTGAGACCCAGTACTTC,CATQPSQGVETQYF
TRBV2,NA,TRBJ1-6,NA,TGTGCCAGCAGTGAAACGACAACATTAAATTCACCCCTCCACTTT,CASSETTTLNSPLHF
TRBV7-9,NA,TRBJ1-1,NA,TGTGCCAGCAGCTTAGAGGGGCAGCTTGAAGCTTTCTTT,CASSLEGQLEAFF
TRBV5-4,NA,TRBJ2-1,NA,TGTGCCAGCAGCTTCCGGGATGAAGGGAACAATGAGCAGTTCTTC,CASSFRDEGNNEQFF
TRBV5-1,few,TRBJ2-2,TRBD2,TGCGCCAGCAGCCGACGAGTAGCGGGGAAGACCGGGGAGCTGTTTTTT,CASSRRVAGKTGELFF
TRBV5-1,NA,TRBJ2-4,NA,TGCGCCAGCAGCTCGGGTGGGGGGAACATTCAGTACTTC,CASSSGGGNIQYF
TRBV10-3,NA,TRBJ2-3,NA,TGTGCCATCAACAAAGGGGTTGGAGAGGGCACAGATACGCAGTATTTT,CAINKGVGEGTDTQYF